This T cell receptor (beta chain) was sequenced for a study of OX40 agonist ivuxolimab in advanced cancers. Study at large: Earlier treatment with anti-PD-1, anti-PD-L1 or anti-CTLA-4 was permitted, and 35% to 45% had received some.

Germline CDR1 SNHLY, CDR2 FYNNEI. This CDR3 has 14 residues. V was cut by 2 bases and J by 4 bases, with 9 bases left in between. Produced via immunoSEQ multiplex PCR; TCRdb's table is partial and in-frame only. The data hold roughly 6,000 clones, with around 70% observed a single time. This clone has only a few counts. Sample: CD4+ or CD8+ T cells sorted from blood, taken in a trial of the OX40 agonist ivuxolimab. This sequence originates from an adult with an advanced solid tumor such as melanoma, head and neck, liver or kidney cancer. The rearrangement uses TRBV2 and TRBJ1-3; the D gene is possibly TRBD1 (6 bases). CDR3: CASSEWRGGNTIYF. The CDR3 DNA reads as TGTGCCAGCAGTGAATGGAGGGGGGGAAACACCATATATTTT.